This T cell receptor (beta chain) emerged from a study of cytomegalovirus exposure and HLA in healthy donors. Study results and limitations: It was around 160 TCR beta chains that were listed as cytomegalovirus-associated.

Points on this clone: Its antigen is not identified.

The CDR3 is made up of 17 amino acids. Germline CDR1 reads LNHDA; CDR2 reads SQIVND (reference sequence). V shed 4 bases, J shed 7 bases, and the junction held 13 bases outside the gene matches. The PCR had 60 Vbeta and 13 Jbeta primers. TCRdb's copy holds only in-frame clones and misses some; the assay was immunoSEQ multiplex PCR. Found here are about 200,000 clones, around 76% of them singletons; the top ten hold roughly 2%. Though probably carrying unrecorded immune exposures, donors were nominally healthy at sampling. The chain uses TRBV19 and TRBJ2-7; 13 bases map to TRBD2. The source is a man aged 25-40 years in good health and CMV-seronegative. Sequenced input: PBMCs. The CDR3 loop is CASSTRTSGREVREQYF. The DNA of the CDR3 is TGTGCCAGTAGTACCCGTACTAGCGGGAGGGAGGTACGAGAGCAGTACTTC.